Below, 8 T cell receptor beta chains from the same sample are listed, as sequenced in a study of blood T cell repertoires in COVID-19. The assay was immunoSEQ multiplex PCR, and TCRdb's table has in-frame clones only and misses some. The data show around 500,000 clones, 80% to 90% seen once. The sample consisted of peripheral blood. Receptors originate from a human donor in a cohort sampled during active COVID-19.

V gene TRBV6-2 or TRBV6-3 combines with J gene TRBJ2-1; the match to TRBD2 covers 12 bases. CDR1 is MNHEY and CDR2 is SVGEGT in the germline V gene. The CDR3 runs 15 residues. Trimming at V came to 3 bases and at J to 8 bases, leaving 5 bases not matched to a gene. Here the CDR3 DNA reads TGTGCCAGCAGTTATCCGGGACTAGCGGGCGATGAGCAGTTCTTC. It translates to CASSYPGLAGDEQFF.

V and J are TRBV19 and TRBJ2-2; 7 bases fit TRBD2. With V trimmed by 7 bases and J by 5 bases, 34 bases remained unmatched. Germline V gene lookup returns CDR1 LNHDA and CDR2 SQIVND (reference sequence). The length of the CDR3 is 23 residues. CDR3 region: CASTPPGARLGRGRLAGTGELFF. CDR3 sequence (DNA): TGTGCCAGTACCCCCCCCGGGGCCCGGCTTGGGAGGGGACGGCTGGCGGGTACCGGGGAGCTGTTTTTT. Variable domain in full (rest from reference TRBV19 and TRBJ2-2): DGGITQSPKYLFRKEGQNVTLSCEQNLNHDAMYWYRQDPGQGLRLIYYSQIVNDFQKGDIAEGYSVSREKKESFPLTVTSAQKNPTAFYLCASTPPGARLGRGRLAGTGELFFGEGSRLTVL.

The chain employs TRBV5-1 and TRBJ2-5, with D tentatively TRBD2 (7 bases). The CDR3 totals 17 residues. CDR1 and CDR2 (germline): SGHRS, YFSETQ. V was shortened by 2 bases and J by 0 bases, with 17 bases between the two germline ends. The CDR3 here is CASSFGSGGPNQETQYF. CDR3 coding DNA: TGCGCCAGCAGCTTCGGCTCGGGGGGCCCCAACCAAGAGACCCAGTACTTC.

The chain recombines TRBV9 with TRBJ2-5; D is unclear. This CDR3 comprises 12 residues. Looked up from germline, CDR1 is SGDLS and CDR2 is YYNGEE. The ends were cut back, 3 bases at V and 6 bases at J, with 9 bases in the middle. This chain's CDR3 is CASSASEKTQYF. CDR3 DNA sequence: TGTGCCAGCAGCGCGTCCGAGAAGACCCAGTACTTC.

V is TRBV7-3 and J is TRBJ1-6, with D uncertain. The CDR3 is 15 amino acids. Trimming left V 3 bases short and J 8 bases short, with 14 bases between. CDR1 SGHTA and CDR2 FQGTGA come from the germline V gene. The CDR3 here is CASSFSSLIYSPLHF. CDR3 DNA sequence: TGTGCCAGCAGCTTTAGTTCCCTGATCTATTCACCCCTCCACTTT.

The rearrangement joins TRBV6-5 to TRBJ2-3, with 7 bases matching TRBD2. This CDR3 spans 15 amino acids. V shed 4 bases, J shed 0 bases, and the junction held 4 bases outside the gene matches. Germline assignment: CDR1 MNHEY and CDR2 SVGAGI. CDR3 sequence (DNA): TGTGCCAGCAGTTCCGGGACTACTAGCACAGATACGCAGTATTTT. Amino acid sequence: CASSSGTTSTDTQYF.

This clone was recorded once. The V and J genes are TRBV10-1 and TRBJ2-1; 7 bases match TRBD2. The CDR3 runs 16 residues. Germline CDR1 reads WNHNN; CDR2 reads SYGVQD (reference sequence). With V trimmed by 6 bases and J by 4 bases, 12 bases remained unmatched. CDR3 region: CASSLVASGTYNEQFF. Written as DNA, the CDR3 is TGCGCCAGCAGCCTCGTAGCTAGCGGAACTTACAATGAGCAGTTCTTC.

The chain joins TRBV7-2 to TRBJ1-3; 7 nucleotides align to TRBD1. The CDR3 runs to 15 residues. V was pared by 1 base and J by 2 bases, with 2 bases of the junction left unmatched. From germline, CDR1 is SGHTA and CDR2 FQGNSA. The CDR3 loop reads CASSLGGTAGNTIYF. The CDR3 nucleotides read TGTGCCAGCAGCTTAGGCGGGACAGCTGGAAACACCATATATTTT.